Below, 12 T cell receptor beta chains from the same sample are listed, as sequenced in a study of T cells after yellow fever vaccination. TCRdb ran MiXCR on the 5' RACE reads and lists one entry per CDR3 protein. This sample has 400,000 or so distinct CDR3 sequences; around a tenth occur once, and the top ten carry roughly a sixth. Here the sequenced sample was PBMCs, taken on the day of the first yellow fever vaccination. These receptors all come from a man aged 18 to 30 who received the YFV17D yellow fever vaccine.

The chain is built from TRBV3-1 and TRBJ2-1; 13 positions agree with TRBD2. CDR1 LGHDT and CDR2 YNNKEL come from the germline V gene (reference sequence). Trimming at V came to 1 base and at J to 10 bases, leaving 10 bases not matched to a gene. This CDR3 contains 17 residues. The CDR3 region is CASSQGDTSGGAREQFF. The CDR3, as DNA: TGTGCCAGCAGCCAAGGCGATACTAGCGGGGGGGCGCGAGAGCAGTTCTTC.

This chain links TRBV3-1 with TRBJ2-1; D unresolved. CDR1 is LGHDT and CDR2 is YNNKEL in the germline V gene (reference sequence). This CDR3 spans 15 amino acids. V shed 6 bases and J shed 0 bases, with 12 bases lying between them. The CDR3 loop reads CASRQTMSSYNEQFF. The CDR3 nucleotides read TGTGCCAGCAGACAAACCATGAGCTCCTACAATGAGCAGTTCTTC.

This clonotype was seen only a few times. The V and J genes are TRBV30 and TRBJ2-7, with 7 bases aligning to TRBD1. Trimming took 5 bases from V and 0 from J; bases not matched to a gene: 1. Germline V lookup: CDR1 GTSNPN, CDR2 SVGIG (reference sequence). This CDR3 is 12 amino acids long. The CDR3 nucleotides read TGTGCCTGGGACAGGGTCTCCTACGAGCAGTACTTC. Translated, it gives CAWDRVSYEQYF.

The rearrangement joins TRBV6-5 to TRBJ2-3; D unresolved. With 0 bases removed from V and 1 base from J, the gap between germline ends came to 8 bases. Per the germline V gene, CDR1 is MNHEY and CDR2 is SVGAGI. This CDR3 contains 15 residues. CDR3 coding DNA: TGTGCCAGCAGTTACTCGCGCCGAGGCACAGATACGCAGTATTTT. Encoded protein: CASSYSRRGTDTQYF.

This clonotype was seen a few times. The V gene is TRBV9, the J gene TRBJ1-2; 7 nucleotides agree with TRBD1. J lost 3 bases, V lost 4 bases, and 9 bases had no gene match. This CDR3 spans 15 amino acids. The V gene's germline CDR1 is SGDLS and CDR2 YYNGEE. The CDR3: CASSTQTGTYYGYTF. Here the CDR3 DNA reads TGTGCCAGCAGCACCCAGACAGGGACGTACTATGGCTACACCTTC.

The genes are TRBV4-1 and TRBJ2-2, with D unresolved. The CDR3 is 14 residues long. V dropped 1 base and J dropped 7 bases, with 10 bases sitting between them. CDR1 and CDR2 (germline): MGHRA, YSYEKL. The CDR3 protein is CASSQARLRGELFF. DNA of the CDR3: TGCGCCAGCAGCCAAGCTAGATTACGCGGGGAGCTGTTTTTT.

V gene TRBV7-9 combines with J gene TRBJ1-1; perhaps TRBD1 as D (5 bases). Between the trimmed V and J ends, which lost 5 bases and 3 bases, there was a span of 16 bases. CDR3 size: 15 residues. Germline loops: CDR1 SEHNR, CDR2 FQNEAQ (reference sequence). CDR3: CASSPRRLGDTEAFF. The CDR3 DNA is TGTGCCAGCAGCCCTAGGCGTTTGGGGGACACTGAAGCTTTCTTT.

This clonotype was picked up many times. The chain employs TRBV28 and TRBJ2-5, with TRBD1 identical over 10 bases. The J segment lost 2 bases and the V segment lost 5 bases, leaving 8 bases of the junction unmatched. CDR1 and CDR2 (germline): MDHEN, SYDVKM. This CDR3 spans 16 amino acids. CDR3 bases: TGTGCCAGCAGTCGGGACAGGGGAAACCTACAAGAGACCCAGTACTTC. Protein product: CASSRDRGNLQETQYF.

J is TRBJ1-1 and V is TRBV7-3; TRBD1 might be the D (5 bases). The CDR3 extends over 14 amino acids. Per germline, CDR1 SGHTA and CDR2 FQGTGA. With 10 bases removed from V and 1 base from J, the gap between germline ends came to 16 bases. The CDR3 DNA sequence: TGTGCCACCGAAAGATACACAGGGAACACTGAAGCTTTCTTT. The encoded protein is CATERYTGNTEAFF. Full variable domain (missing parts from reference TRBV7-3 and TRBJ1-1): GAGVSQTPSNKVTEKGKYVELRCDPISGHTALYWYRQSLGQGPEFLIYFQGTGAADDSGLPNDRFFAVRPEGSVSTLKIQRTERGDSAVYLCATERYTGNTEAFFGQGTRLTVV.

The CDR3, as DNA: TGCAGCGTTGTCGACCGAGCAGCTAGTGGCTACACCTTC. This gives the protein CSVVDRAASGYTF. The chain combines TRBV29-1 with TRBJ1-2; D not resolved. V was clipped by 4 bases and J by 7 bases, with 16 bases between them. The CDR3 extends over 13 amino acids. Germline V CDR1 and CDR2: SQVTM, ANQGSEA.

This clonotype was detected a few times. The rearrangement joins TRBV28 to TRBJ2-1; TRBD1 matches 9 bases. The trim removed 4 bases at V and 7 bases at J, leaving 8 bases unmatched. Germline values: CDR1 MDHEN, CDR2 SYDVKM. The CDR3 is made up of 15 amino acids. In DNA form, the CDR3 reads TGTGCCAGCAGTTCCCATGGGACAGGGAGTAATGAGCAGTTCTTC. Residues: CASSSHGTGSNEQFF. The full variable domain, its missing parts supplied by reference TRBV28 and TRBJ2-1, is DVKVTQSSRYLVKRTGEKVFLECVQDMDHENMFWYRQDPGLGLRLIYFSYDVKMKEKGDIPEGYSVSREKKERFSLILESASTNQTSMYLCASSSHGTGSNEQFFGPGTRLTVL.

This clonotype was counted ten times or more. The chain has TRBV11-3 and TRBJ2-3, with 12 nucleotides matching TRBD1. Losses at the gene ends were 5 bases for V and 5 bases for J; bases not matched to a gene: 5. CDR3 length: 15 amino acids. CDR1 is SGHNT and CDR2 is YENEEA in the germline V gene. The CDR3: CASSPGQGAVDTQYF. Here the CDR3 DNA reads TGTGCCAGCAGCCCGGGACAGGGGGCCGTAGATACGCAGTATTTT.